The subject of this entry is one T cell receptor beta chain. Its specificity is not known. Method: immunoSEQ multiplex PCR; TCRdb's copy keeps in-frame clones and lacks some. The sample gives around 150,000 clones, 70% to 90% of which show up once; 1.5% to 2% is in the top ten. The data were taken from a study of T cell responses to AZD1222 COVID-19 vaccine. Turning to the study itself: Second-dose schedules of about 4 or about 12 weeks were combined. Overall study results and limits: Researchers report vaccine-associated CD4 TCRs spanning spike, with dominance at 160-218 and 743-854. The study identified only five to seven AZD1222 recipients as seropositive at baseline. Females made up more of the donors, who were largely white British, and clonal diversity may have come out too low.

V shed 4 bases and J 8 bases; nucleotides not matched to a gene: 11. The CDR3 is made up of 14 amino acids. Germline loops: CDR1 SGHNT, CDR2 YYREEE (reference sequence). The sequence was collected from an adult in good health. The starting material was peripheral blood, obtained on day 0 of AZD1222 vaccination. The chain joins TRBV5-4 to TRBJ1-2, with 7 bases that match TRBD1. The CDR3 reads CASSAPEGARGYTF. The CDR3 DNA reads TGTGCCAGCAGCGCACCTGAGGGGGCGCGAGGCTACACCTTC.